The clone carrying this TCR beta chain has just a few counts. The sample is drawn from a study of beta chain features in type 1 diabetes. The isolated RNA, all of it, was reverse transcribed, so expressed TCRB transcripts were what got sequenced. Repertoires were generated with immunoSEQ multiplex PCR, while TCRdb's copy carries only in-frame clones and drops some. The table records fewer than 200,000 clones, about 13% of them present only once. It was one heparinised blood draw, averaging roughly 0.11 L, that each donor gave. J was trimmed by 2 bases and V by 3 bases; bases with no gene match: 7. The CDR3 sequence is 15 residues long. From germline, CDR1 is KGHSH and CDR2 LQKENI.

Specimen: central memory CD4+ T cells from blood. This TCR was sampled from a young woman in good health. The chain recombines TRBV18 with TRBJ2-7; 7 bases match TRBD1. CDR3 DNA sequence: TGTGCCAGCTCACCCCGACAGGGCGTTACCTACGAGCAGTACTTC. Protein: CASSPRQGVTYEQYF.